This T cell receptor beta chain was identified in a study of graft-versus-host responses after intestinal transplantation. Method: immunoSEQ multiplex PCR; TCRdb's copy keeps in-frame clones and lacks some. This sample has over 10,000 clones, with about three quarters found just once. To release intraepithelial and lamina propria lymphocytes, the graft tissue was processed. From germline, CDR1 is SGHAT and CDR2 FQNNGV. The ends were cut back, 3 bases at V and 1 base at J, with 4 bases in the middle. The CDR3 runs to 14 residues. The J gene is TRBJ2-6, the V gene TRBV11-2; no firm D call. The sample in question was ileum tissue, obtained less than 150 days after intestinal transplantation. The receptor was isolated from a human patient who received an intestinal transplant, so some T cells may come from the graft donor. CDR3 DNA: TGTGCCAGCAGCTTCGGGTCTGGGGCCAACGTCCTGACTTTC. Its translation is CASSFGSGANVLTF.